This TCR beta chain appears in the sequencing data of a study of control samples from healthy donors and cancer patients. Repertoires were generated with immunoSEQ multiplex PCR, while TCRdb's copy carries only in-frame clones and drops some. This sample carries about 50,000 clones, 95% to 96% of them seen once, and the ten largest clones take about 1.9%. CDR3 length: 15 residues. From germline, CDR1 is MGHRA and CDR2 YSYEKL. V was trimmed by 0 bases and J by 3 bases, leaving 12 bases between them. The chain couples TRBV4-1 to TRBJ2-7; D possibly corresponds to TRBD2 (6 bases). The sequencing input was blood. This receptor was taken from a woman in her 30s in good health. The DNA for the CDR3 is TGCGCCAGCAGCCAAGAGGCCGGAGGGGTCTACGAGCAGTACTTC. It encodes CASSQEAGGVYEQYF.